This passage covers 7 T cell receptor beta chains from one sample sequenced in a study of blood T cell repertoires in COVID-19. Some clones are missing from TCRdb's copy, which holds only in-frame ones; the method was immunoSEQ multiplex PCR. The repertoire has fewer than 250,000 clones, approximately 86% of them found once; the top ten carry less than 6.5%. Sequencing used peripheral blood. These receptors originate from a human donor in a cohort sampled during active COVID-19.

The chain couples TRBV12-3 or TRBV12-4 to TRBJ1-1; 8 nucleotides agree with TRBD1. The CDR3 extends over 13 amino acids. V was pared by 6 bases and J by 9 bases, with 9 bases of the junction left unmatched. The CDR3, as DNA: TGTGCCAGCAGCCAACGGACAGGGAATAAAGCTTTCTTT. Translating it yields CASSQRTGNKAFF.

This clone was recorded only once. This CDR3 is CASSLAGRKPQHF. Here the CDR3 DNA reads TGTGCCAGCAGCTTAGCTGGGAGAAAGCCCCAGCATTTT. V gene TRBV7-8 combines with J gene TRBJ1-5; D uncertain. V was clipped by 0 bases and J by 8 bases, with 8 bases between them. The CDR3 spans 13 residues. Germline V gives CDR1 SGHVS, CDR2 FQNEAQ.

The chain joins TRBV12-5 to TRBJ2-7; 8 nucleotides align to TRBD1. J gave up 5 bases and V 4 bases, and 7 bases lay outside the gene matches. This CDR3 is 14 amino acids long. CDR1 and CDR2 from the germline V gene are LGHNT and FRNRAP. The CDR3 nucleotides are TGTGCTAGTGGTTCGGGGGTGGACAGGGACGAGCAGTACTTC. It is translated as CASGSGVDRDEQYF.

The genes are TRBV19 and TRBJ1-4; D remains ambiguous. Germline V CDR1 and CDR2: LNHDA, SQIVND (reference sequence). The CDR3 sequence is 14 residues long. Trimming took 7 bases from V and 7 from J, leaving 16 bases between them. The DNA for the CDR3 is TGTGCCAGTACCGAGATCCTTGCGGGTGAAAAACTGTTTTTT. It translates to CASTEILAGEKLFF.

The chain is built from TRBV21-1 and TRBJ2-5; the table's TRBD2 call for D was not verified on the DNA. TRBV21-1 is a recognized pseudogene. This CDR3 has 14 residues. CDR3 protein: CASSRGGGRETQYF. As DNA, the CDR3 is TGTGCCAGCAGCCGCGGGGGAGGGAGAGAGACCCAGTACTTC.

The chain combines TRBV10-1 with TRBJ2-3, with 7 bases fitting TRBD1. The CDR3 has 14 amino acids. Germline V gene sequence: CDR1 WNHNN, CDR2 SYGVQD (reference sequence). With V trimmed by 7 bases and J by 5 bases, 9 bases remained unmatched. CDR3 region: CASTDRALGDTQYF. CDR3 DNA sequence: TGCGCCAGCACCGACAGGGCCCTCGGAGATACGCAGTATTTT.

This clone was seen more than once but under ten times. The rearrangement uses TRBV9 and TRBJ2-3; D possibly corresponds to TRBD2 (6 bases). The germline V gene has CDR1 SGDLS and CDR2 YYNGEE. The germline V and J ends were trimmed by 4 bases and 5 bases, with 23 bases remaining between them. The CDR3 loop spans 17 amino acids. The CDR3 region has the DNA TGTGCCAGCAGCCTCCCCCCGCGGGGAGCCTGGCAAGATACGCAGTATTTT. Translating gives CASSLPPRGAWQDTQYF. Using reference TRBV9 and TRBJ2-3 for the parts outside the CDR3, the full variable domain is DSGVTQTPKHLITATGQRVTLRCSPRSGDLSVYWYQQSLDQGLQFLIQYYNGEERAKGNILERFSAQQFPDLHSELNLSSLELGDSALYFCASSLPPRGAWQDTQYFGPGTRLTVL.